The 19 T cell receptor beta chains presented below share a single source sample, sequenced in a study of T cell clonotyping in hematopoietic cell transplantation (dated by TCRdb to 2020 to 2022). The method behind the library was the immunoSEQ multiplex PCR assay. What TCRdb holds here is the immuneACCESS table cut down to in-frame rearrangements. Part of the clones is not present; checked against another copy, under half of the missing clones reflect an unresolved V gene, and the others are unexplained. The sample yields fewer than 20,000 clones; about 76% were counted once. Of the sample, 8% to 10% is held by the ten largest clones. The sequencing sample was made of peripheral blood mononuclear cells. The receptor source for this set is a woman in her sixties in good health. Some clones in this sample may be carry-over from other donors' samples.

This sequence joins TRBV7-9 and TRBJ1-5; 10 bases are a match to TRBD1. Per the germline V gene, CDR1 is SEHNR and CDR2 is FQNEAQ (reference sequence). The CDR3 totals 16 residues. The V gene end was trimmed by 3 bases and the J gene end by 4 bases; junction bases not matched to a gene: 6. The CDR3 region is CASSFGWDRGNQPQHF. The CDR3 nucleotides are TGTGCCAGCAGCTTCGGATGGGACAGGGGAAATCAGCCCCAGCATTTT.

The gene calls are TRBV6-1 and TRBJ1-5; D unclear. This CDR3 is built from 15 residues. Germline V gene data show CDR1 as MNHNS and CDR2 as SASEGT. V lost 5 bases, J lost 1 base, and 12 bases lay in between. DNA of the CDR3: TGTGCCAGCAGTTCTGAGGGTGTGAGCAATCAGCCCCAGCATTTT. Amino acids: CASSSEGVSNQPQHF.

The chain uses TRBV5-1 and TRBJ2-3; 7 bases align to TRBD1. The CDR3 is 14 amino acids. The J segment lost 4 bases and the V segment lost 6 bases, leaving 8 bases of the junction unmatched. The germline gives CDR1 SGHRS, CDR2 YFSETQ. The CDR3 sequence is CASTEQGSSDTQYF. The CDR3 region has the DNA TGCGCCAGCACCGAACAGGGGAGTTCAGATACGCAGTATTTT. Filled out from reference TRBV5-1 and TRBJ2-3, the complete variable domain reads KAGVTQTPRYLIKTRGQQVTLSCSPISGHRSVSWYQQTPGQGLQFLFEYFSETQRNKGNFPGRFSGRQFSNSRSEMNVSTLELGDSALYLCASTEQGSSDTQYFGPGTRLTVL.

Only a few counts were recorded for this clone. The chain couples TRBV7-9 to TRBJ2-1, with 12 nucleotides matching TRBD2. Germline V gives CDR1 SEHNR, CDR2 FQNEAQ (reference sequence). The CDR3 runs 18 residues. V shed 1 base, J shed 3 bases, and the junction held 7 bases outside the gene matches. CDR3: CASSLELAGGLIYNEQFF. DNA for the CDR3: TGTGCCAGCAGCTTAGAACTAGCGGGGGGCCTCATCTACAATGAGCAGTTCTTC.

The chain employs TRBV4-2 and TRBJ2-2, with 9 bases lining up with TRBD1. This CDR3 spans 16 amino acids. V lost 4 bases, J lost 2 bases, and 5 bases stayed unmatched. Germline lookup yields CDR1 LGHNA and CDR2 YNFKEQ. Here the CDR3 DNA reads TGTGCCAGCAGCCCAATGGACAGGGGTAACACCGGGGAGCTGTTTTTT. This sequence encodes CASSPMDRGNTGELFF.

The chain couples TRBV7-2 to TRBJ2-1; the match to TRBD2 covers 12 bases. The V gene end was trimmed by 1 base and the J gene end by 5 bases; junction bases not matched to a gene: 3. Germline V gene lookup returns CDR1 SGHTA and CDR2 FQGNSA. The CDR3 has 16 residues. In nucleotides, the CDR3 is TGTGCCAGCAGCTTAGGCCTAGCGGGAGGGGACAATGAGCAGTTCTTC. It encodes CASSLGLAGGDNEQFF.

This chain uses TRBV7-3 with TRBJ2-1; 7 bases match TRBD2. Germline CDR1 is SGHTA and CDR2 is FQGTGA. The length of the CDR3 is 13 residues. V shed 2 bases and J 8 bases; nucleotides not matched to a gene: 3. In nucleotides, the CDR3 is TGTGCCAGCAGCTTACGGGAGGTGGATGAGCAGTTCTTC. Its protein is CASSLREVDEQFF.

The chain combines TRBV30 with TRBJ2-7; D may correspond to TRBD1 or TRBD2 (5 bases each). Germline V gene sequence: CDR1 GTSNPN, CDR2 SVGIG (reference sequence). The CDR3 is 14 amino acids. The ends were cut back, 4 bases at V and 7 bases at J, with 20 bases in the middle. CDR3 bases: TGTGCCTGGAAACCGGAGGCTTCAGCAGGGGAGCAGTACTTC. Its protein is CAWKPEASAGEQYF.

This clone appeared a few times. The CDR3: CASSLEDTEPTEAFF. CDR3 nucleotide sequence: TGTGCCAGCAGCTTGGAGGACACTGAGCCAACTGAAGCTTTCTTT. The rearrangement joins TRBV5-4 to TRBJ1-1; possible D gene TRBD1, 5 bases. The CDR3 consists of 15 residues. The V and J ends lost 0 bases and 5 bases respectively, with 14 bases between them. CDR1 SGHNT and CDR2 YYREEE come from the germline V gene (reference sequence).

This clone showed up just a few times. The V and J genes are TRBV2 and TRBJ2-5; D unclear. The CDR3 runs 14 residues. CDR1 is SNHLY and CDR2 is FYNNEI in the germline V gene. The V end was cut by 6 bases, the J end by 1 base, with 12 bases between. CDR3 nucleotide sequence: TGTGCCAGCAGCGCGTCCGGGTTCCAAGAGACCCAGTACTTC. Translated: CASSASGFQETQYF.

This chain links TRBV5-1 with TRBJ2-4, with D perhaps given as TRBD1 or TRBD2 (5 bases each). There are 14 residues in the CDR3. Germline CDR1 is SGHRS and CDR2 is YFSETQ. With 0 bases removed from V and 4 bases from J, the gap between germline ends came to 8 bases. The CDR3: CASSLGDQKNIQYF. The DNA for the CDR3 is TGCGCCAGCAGCTTGGGGGACCAAAAAAACATTCAGTACTTC.

V is TRBV4-1 and J is TRBJ1-1, with 7 bases that match TRBD1. Unmatched junction bases numbered 14, after V lost 3 bases and J lost 1 base. Germline V gene sequence: CDR1 MGHRA, CDR2 YSYEKL. The CDR3 is 18 residues long. CDR3 amino acids: CASSHLPGQTRPNTEAFF. The CDR3 region has the DNA TGCGCCAGCAGCCATCTACCGGGACAGACTAGACCGAACACTGAAGCTTTCTTT.

This clone was detected a few times. J is TRBJ2-7 and V is TRBV19, with TRBD1 matching 9 bases. This CDR3 contains 16 residues. V shed 2 bases and J 4 bases; nucleotides not matched to a gene: 9. Germline CDR1 LNHDA, CDR2 SQIVND (reference sequence). The CDR3 protein is CASSINRWDREYEQYF. The CDR3 region has the DNA TGTGCCAGTAGTATAAATCGGTGGGACAGGGAGTACGAGCAGTACTTC.

The CDR3 here is CASSQTGGNTEAFF. The CDR3 coding sequence is TGTGCCAGCAGTCAGACAGGGGGGAACACTGAAGCTTTCTTT. This chain joins TRBV27 and TRBJ1-1, with TRBD1 matching 9 bases. CDR3 length equals 14 residues. Germline CDR1 and CDR2: MNHEY and SMNVEV (reference sequence). With V trimmed by 5 bases and J by 1 base, 2 bases remained unmatched.

The chain uses TRBV7-2 and TRBJ1-2, with 7 bases that match TRBD1. The CDR3 consists of 15 residues. The trim removed 7 bases at V and 1 base at J, leaving 9 bases unmatched. CDR1 and CDR2 (germline): SGHTA, FQGNSA. CDR3 protein: CASTPEGAVNYGYTF. CDR3 in DNA: TGTGCCAGCACCCCGGAGGGGGCTGTTAACTATGGCTACACCTTC.

The chain couples TRBV7-9 to TRBJ2-5; D gene unclear. Germline V gene data show CDR1 as SEHNR and CDR2 as FQNEAQ (reference sequence). This CDR3 contains 15 residues. Trimming pared 4 bases from V and 2 bases from J, leaving 14 bases between. The DNA for the CDR3 is TGTGCCAGCAGCTACGGCGATTGGGGACAAGAGACCCAGTACTTC. It yields the protein CASSYGDWGQETQYF.

The chain couples TRBV4-3 to TRBJ2-5, with a tentative D call TRBD2 (6 bases). Trimming cost V 0 bases and J 2 bases, with 25 bases left between them. The CDR3 totals 20 residues. Germline values: CDR1 LGHNA, CDR2 YSLEER. The CDR3 protein is CASSQDNGASARGGQETQYF. Written as DNA, the CDR3 is TGCGCCAGCAGCCAAGATAATGGGGCTAGCGCTCGTGGGGGTCAAGAGACCCAGTACTTC.

Only a few counts were recorded for this clone. The chain carries TRBV5-1 and TRBJ1-2; weak D call: TRBD1 (5 bases). V lost 4 bases and J 6 bases, leaving 19 bases between the germline ends. CDR3 length equals 15 residues. Germline CDR1 reads SGHRS; CDR2 reads YFSETQ. This chain's CDR3 is CASSGTGRSLDGYTF. Here the CDR3 DNA reads TGCGCCAGCAGCGGAACGGGACGGAGCCTAGATGGCTACACCTTC.

The CDR3 loop reads CASSLQGNQPQHF. CDR3 sequence (DNA): TGTGCCAGCAGCTTACAGGGAAATCAGCCCCAGCATTTT. The chain is built from TRBV5-6 and TRBJ1-5, with D possibly TRBD1 on 6 matching bases. The V gene's germline CDR1 is SGHDT and CDR2 YYEEEE. The CDR3 has 13 residues. With 2 bases removed from V and 4 bases from J, the gap between germline ends came to 7 bases. Supplemented by reference TRBV5-6 and TRBJ1-5, the full variable domain reads DAGVTQSPTHLIKTRGQQVTLRCSPKSGHDTVSWYQQALGQGPQFIFQYYEEEERQRGNFPDRFSGHQFPNYSSELNVNALLLGDSALYLCASSLQGNQPQHFGDGTRLSIL.